The TCR beta chain under discussion was sequenced for a study of shared clonotypes between healthy human individuals. Genomic DNA of every subset was divided equally among multiple immunoSEQ plates. Here immunoSEQ multiplex PCR was the method, and the copy in TCRdb shows in-frame clones only, minus some. The profile shows some 1 million clones, approximately 68% of them singletons. CD4+ cell separation produced CD45RA+ naive and CD45RA-negative memory subsets. Details on this clone: The sample holds other DNA sequences that translate to the same CDR3.

Trimming shortened V by 2 bases and J by 1 base, and 6 bases separated the two germline ends. The germline V gene encodes CDR1 MNHEY and CDR2 SVGAGI. This CDR3 spans 13 amino acids. The origin of this receptor is a man aged 18 to 30 in good health. The sample comprised memory CD4+ T cells sorted from blood. The subset was: CD45RA-negative fraction. The chain employs TRBV6-5 and TRBJ2-7; no clear D gene. The CDR3 is CASSYGGSYEQYF. DNA of the CDR3: TGTGCCAGCAGTTACGGCGGATCCTACGAGCAGTACTTC.